A single T cell receptor (beta chain) is shown here with its context. This receptor's antigen is unknown. One base away there is no much larger clone; base qualities are not given. Counted from cysteine to phenylalanine, this CDR3 has 15 amino acids. The kept DNA is CDR3 alone, 45 bases in frame from the first base. V has 3 bases trimmed and J has 6 bases trimmed; junction bases matching no gene number 7. All donors were healthy Caucasians. The twin cohort comprised three pairs of female monozygotic twins, all aged roughly 18 to 30 years. Miltenyi CD45RO+ enrichment and human naive T-cell isolation kits were used to isolate memory (CD45RO+) and naive T cells from PBMC. This record belongs to a study of identical twins (dated by TCRdb to 2016 to 2018). With regard to the full study: To test whether fetal clonotypes persist, the study used deep sequencing on TCR alpha and beta repertoires from monozygotic twins, unrelated adults of various ages, and cord blood. To rule out contamination, replicate twin experiments were performed at different times with different library preparation protocols. Overall study results and their limits: Because the same donors could not be followed over many years, the conclusions relied on cross-sectional statistical analysis. Compared with coincidental sharing between unrelated individuals, an excess of low generation-probability sequences was observed among out-of-frame TCR alpha sequences shared between twins. In monozygotic twins, out-of-frame TCR alpha sharing was systematically underestimated by recombination models, although the models agreed with sharing between unrelated individuals. Fewer insertions were carried by abundant cord blood beta clonotypes; a weaker similar trend was observed in young adult naive repertoires, while no such trend was observed in memory repertoires. Excess twin sharing in beta out-of-frame sequences was weaker because fewer shared sequences lowered the signal-to-noise ratio. Zero-insertion analyses could be partly confounded by invariant T cells such as MAIT and iNKT, although diverse VJ usage argued against such confounding for most clonotypes.

The method was 5' RACE. For sequencing, an Illumina HiSeq 2000 was employed. A universal primer binding site was added through template switching, and the final cDNA carried a unique molecular identifier so that TCR cDNA molecules could be counted accurately. Specific primers in the conserved constant-segment region were used to synthesize first-strand cDNA for TCR alpha and beta chains. To control for contamination, every cDNA library was double barcoded, receiving both a SMART-Mk sample barcode and Illumina barcodes. Two successive PCR steps introduced TruSeq adapter sequences along with Illumina sample barcodes. The Illumina HiSeq platform was used with custom primers to sequence TCR alpha and beta cDNA libraries. On the authors' methods: MiGEC was used to process raw reads and extract unique molecular identifiers, and MiXCR was used to find CDR3 positions. Recombination models were inferred per individual with the repgenHMM and IGoR tools using an EM algorithm. The analysis of shared clonotypes was done with the tcR package in R, with sharing normalized by the product of cloneset sizes. To study raw recombination without the effects of thymic and clonal selection, out-of-frame nonproductive sequences were analyzed. TCRdb reran the public reads through fastp at Q25 and MiXCR, keeping productive beta chains. All rows with the same CDR3 protein become a single entry with the most common DNA and genes. Clone size and V and J calls follow TCRdb, not the original study. The sample table records hundreds of thousands of distinct CDR3 sequences; 5.5% to 7% of these occur just once. The ten top clones hold 3% to 4% of the sample.

The sample was also linked to a second study, of yellow fever vaccine responses in identical twins. From the second report: The authors reported that the T cell response to vaccination in identical twins appeared partly convergent and partly personalized. In identical twins, the study followed T cell clones that responded to the vaccine with precision.

This TCR derives from a woman under 30 in good health. The sample consisted of memory (CD45RO+) T cells sorted from blood. This sample's cell subset or site label indicates: CD45RO+ enriched T cells. The rearrangement combines TRBV12-3 or TRBV12-4 with TRBJ2-1; 8 central bases correspond to TRBD2. The CDR3 in this case is CASSFSGGAGNEQFF. In nucleotide form, the sequence is TGTGCCAGCAGTTTTTCCGGGGGGGCCGGCAATGAGCAGTTCTTC.